Here is one T cell receptor beta chain with its context. Its antigen is unknown. The data originate from a study of T cell responses to AZD1222 COVID-19 vaccine. Study conclusions and caveats: Spike-wide coverage was observed for vaccine-associated CD4 TCRs, with dominant responses at 160-218 and 743-854.

The method was immunoSEQ multiplex PCR; TCRdb's version includes in-frame clones alone and lacks a portion of them. Of 80,000 to 100,000 clones listed, around nine tenths are singletons. CDR3 length: 13 amino acids. V lost 1 base and J 4 bases, leaving 8 bases between the germline ends. Germline assignment: CDR1 SGHTS and CDR2 YDEGEE. Sequenced material: peripheral blood, taken on day 0 of MenACWY control vaccination. The chain employs TRBV5-8 and TRBJ1-2, with D possibly TRBD1 on 5 matching bases. The TCR sequence derives from an adult in good health. The CDR3 DNA sequence: TGTGCCAGCAGCTTGCCAGGGAGCTATGGCTACACCTTC. Encoded protein: CASSLPGSYGYTF.